The clone carrying this TCR beta chain was seen only a few times. Antigen unknown. The repertoire was sequenced with immunoSEQ multiplex PCR; TCRdb's copy has only in-frame clones and lacks some. The sample lists tens of thousands of clones, roughly 93% occurring once. This CDR3 has 16 residues. Trimming removed 5 bases at V and 5 bases at J, with 18 bases between. In germline, CDR1 is PRHDT, CDR2 FYEKMQ (reference sequence). This sample is drawn from a study of OX40 agonist ivuxolimab in advanced cancers. Across the whole study: People who had prior anti-PD-1, anti-PD-L1 or anti-CTLA-4 therapy could take part, and under 45% had some.

Drawing of blood for sampling happened at baseline, at cycle 4 day 1, and at cycle 7 day 1. General study results and limits: Mean expanded clone counts were higher in CD8+ than CD4+ T cells.

The chain joins TRBV13 to TRBJ1-4, with a tentative D call TRBD1 (6 bases). The specimen was CD4+ or CD8+ T cells sorted from blood, collected in a trial of the OX40 agonist ivuxolimab. The TCR was taken from an adult with an advanced solid tumor such as melanoma, head and neck, liver or kidney cancer. CDR3 sequence: CASSTARTDKNEKLFF. The CDR3 DNA sequence: TGTGCCAGCAGCACCGCCAGGACAGATAAGAATGAAAAACTGTTTTTT.